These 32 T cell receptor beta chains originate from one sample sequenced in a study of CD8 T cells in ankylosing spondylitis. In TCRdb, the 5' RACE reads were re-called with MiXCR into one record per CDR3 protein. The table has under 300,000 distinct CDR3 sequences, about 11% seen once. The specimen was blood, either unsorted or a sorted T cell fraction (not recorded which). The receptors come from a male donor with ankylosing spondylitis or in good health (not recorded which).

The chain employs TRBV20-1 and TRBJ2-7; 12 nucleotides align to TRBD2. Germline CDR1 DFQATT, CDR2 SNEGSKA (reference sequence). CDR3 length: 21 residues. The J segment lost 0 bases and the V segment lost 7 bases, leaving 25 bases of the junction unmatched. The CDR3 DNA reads TGCAGTGTCTGGGGCCTAGCGGGAGGGCCCCGCACCCTCCTTAGCTCCTACGAGCAGTACTTC. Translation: CSVWGLAGGPRTLLSSYEQYF.

The DNA for the CDR3 is TGTGCCAGCACCTCCACAGGGACGTTTAACTATGGCTACACCTTC. This translates into CASTSTGTFNYGYTF. The chain employs TRBV5-6 and TRBJ1-2; D is possibly TRBD1 (6 bases). V was shortened by 6 bases and J by 1 base, with 16 bases between the two germline ends. The CDR3 extends over 15 amino acids. CDR1 is SGHDT, CDR2 YYEEEE, per germline.

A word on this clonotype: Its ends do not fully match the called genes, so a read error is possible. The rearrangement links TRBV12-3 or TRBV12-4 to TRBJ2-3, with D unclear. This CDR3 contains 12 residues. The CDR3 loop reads CASSPWVDAQYF. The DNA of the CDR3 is TGTGCCAGCAGCCCGTGGGTAGATGCGCAGTATTTT.

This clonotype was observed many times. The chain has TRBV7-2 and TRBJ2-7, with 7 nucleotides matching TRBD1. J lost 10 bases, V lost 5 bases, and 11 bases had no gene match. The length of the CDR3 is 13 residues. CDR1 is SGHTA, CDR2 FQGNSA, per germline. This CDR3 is CASSTYRGEVQYF. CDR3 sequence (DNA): TGTGCCAGCAGCACCTACAGGGGAGAGGTTCAGTACTTC.

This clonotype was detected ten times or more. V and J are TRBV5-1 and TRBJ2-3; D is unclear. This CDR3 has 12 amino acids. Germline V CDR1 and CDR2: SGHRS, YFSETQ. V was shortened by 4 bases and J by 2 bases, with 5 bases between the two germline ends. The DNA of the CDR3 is TGCGCCAGCAGCCCGTACACAGATACGCAGTATTTT. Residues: CASSPYTDTQYF.

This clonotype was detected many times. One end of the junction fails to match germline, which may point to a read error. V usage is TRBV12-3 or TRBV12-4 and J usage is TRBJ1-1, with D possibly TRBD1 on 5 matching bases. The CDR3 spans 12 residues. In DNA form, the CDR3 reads TGTGCCAGCAGAACCCGGGAGGGGCCCGAACTCTTT. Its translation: CASRTREGPELF.

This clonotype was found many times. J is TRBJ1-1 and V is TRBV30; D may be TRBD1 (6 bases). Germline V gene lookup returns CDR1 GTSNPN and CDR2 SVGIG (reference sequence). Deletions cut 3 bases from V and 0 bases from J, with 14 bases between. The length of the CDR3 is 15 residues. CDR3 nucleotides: TGTGCCTGGAGATCGAGGACAGCGATGAACACTGAAGCTTTCTTT. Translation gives CAWRSRTAMNTEAFF.

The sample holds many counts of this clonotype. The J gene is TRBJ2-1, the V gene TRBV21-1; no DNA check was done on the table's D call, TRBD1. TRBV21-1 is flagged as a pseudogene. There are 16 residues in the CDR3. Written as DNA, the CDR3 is TGTGCCAGCAGCTTCGCCGGGACAGGGGCCTACAATGAGCAGTTCTTC. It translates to CASSFAGTGAYNEQFF.

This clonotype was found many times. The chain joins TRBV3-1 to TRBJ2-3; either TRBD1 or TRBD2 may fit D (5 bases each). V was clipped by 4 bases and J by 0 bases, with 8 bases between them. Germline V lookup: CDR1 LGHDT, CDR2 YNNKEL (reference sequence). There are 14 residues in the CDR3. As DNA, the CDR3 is TGTGCCAGCAGCCGGTGGGACAGCACAGATACGCAGTATTTT. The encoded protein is CASSRWDSTDTQYF.

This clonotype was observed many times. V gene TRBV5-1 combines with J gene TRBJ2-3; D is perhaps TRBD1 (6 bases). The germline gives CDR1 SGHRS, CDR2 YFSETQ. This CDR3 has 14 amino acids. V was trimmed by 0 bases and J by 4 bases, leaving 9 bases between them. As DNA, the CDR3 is TGCGCCAGCAGCTTGGAACAGGGCCCAGATACGCAGTATTTT. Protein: CASSLEQGPDTQYF. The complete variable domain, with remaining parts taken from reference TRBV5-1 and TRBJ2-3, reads KAGVTQTPRYLIKTRGQQVTLSCSPISGHRSVSWYQQTPGQGLQFLFEYFSETQRNKGNFPGRFSGRQFSNSRSEMNVSTLELGDSALYLCASSLEQGPDTQYFGPGTRLTVL.

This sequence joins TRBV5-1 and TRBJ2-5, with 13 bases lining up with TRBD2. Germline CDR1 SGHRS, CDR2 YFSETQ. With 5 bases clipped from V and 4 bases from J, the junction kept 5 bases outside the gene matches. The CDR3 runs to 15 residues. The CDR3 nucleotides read TGCGCCAGCAGTGGACTAGCGGGAGCTCGAGAGACCCAGTACTTC. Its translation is CASSGLAGARETQYF.

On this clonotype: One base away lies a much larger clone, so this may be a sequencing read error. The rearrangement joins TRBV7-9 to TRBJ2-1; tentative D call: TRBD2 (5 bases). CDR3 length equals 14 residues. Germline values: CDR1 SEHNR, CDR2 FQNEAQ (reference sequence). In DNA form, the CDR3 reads TGTGCCGGCAGCTGGACTTCTAGCTACAATGAGCAGTTCTTC. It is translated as CAGSWTSSYNEQFF. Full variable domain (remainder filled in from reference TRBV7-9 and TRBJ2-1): DTGVSQNPRHKITKRGQNVTFRCDPISEHNRLYWYRQTLGQGPEFLTYFQNEAQLEKSRLLSDRFSAERPKGSFSTLEIQRTEQGDSAMYLCAGSWTSSYNEQFFGPGTRLTVL.

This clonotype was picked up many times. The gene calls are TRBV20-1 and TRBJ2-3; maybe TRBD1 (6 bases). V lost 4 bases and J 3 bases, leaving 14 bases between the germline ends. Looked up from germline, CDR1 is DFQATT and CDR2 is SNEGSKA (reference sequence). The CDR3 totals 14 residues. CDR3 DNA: TGCAGTGCTATCACAGGGATTGGTACAGATACGCAGTATTTT. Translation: CSAITGIGTDTQYF.

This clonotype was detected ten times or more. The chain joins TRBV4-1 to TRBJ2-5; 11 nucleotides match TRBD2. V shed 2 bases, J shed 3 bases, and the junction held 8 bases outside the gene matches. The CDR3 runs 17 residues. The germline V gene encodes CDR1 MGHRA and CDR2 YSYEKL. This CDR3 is CASSQPGLADYKETQYF. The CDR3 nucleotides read TGCGCCAGCAGCCAACCGGGACTAGCGGACTATAAAGAGACCCAGTACTTC.

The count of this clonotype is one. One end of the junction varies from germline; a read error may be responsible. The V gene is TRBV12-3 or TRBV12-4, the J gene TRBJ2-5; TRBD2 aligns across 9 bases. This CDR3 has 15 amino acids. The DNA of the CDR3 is TGTGTCAGCAGTTTGGGAGCTAGCGGGGAGGAGACCCAGTACTTC. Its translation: CVSSLGASGEETQYF.

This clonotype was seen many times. The CDR3 protein is CAISESRETQYF. DNA for the CDR3: TGTGCCATCAGTGAGTCGAGGGAGACCCAGTACTTC. The chain is built from TRBV10-3 and TRBJ2-5; D is uncertain. Between the trimmed V and J ends, which lost 0 bases and 5 bases, there was a span of 4 bases. Germline loops: CDR1 ENHRY, CDR2 SYGVKD. This CDR3 region has 12 residues.

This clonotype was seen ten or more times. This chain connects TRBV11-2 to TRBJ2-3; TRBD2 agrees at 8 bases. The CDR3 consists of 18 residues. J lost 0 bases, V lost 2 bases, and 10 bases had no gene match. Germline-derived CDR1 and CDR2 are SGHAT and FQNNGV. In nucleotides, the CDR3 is TGTGCCAGCAGCTTAAGAGGGTTGGCTAGCGGGAGCACAGATACGCAGTATTTT. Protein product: CASSLRGLASGSTDTQYF.

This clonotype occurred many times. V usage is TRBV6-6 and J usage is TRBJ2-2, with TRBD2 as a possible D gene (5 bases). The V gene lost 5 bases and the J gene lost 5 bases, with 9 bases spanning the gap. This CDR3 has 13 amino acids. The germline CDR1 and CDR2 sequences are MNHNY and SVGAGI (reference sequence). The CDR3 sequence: CASSPRVTGELFF. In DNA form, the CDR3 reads TGTGCCAGCAGTCCGAGGGTGACCGGGGAGCTGTTTTTT.

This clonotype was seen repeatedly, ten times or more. The chain's CDR3 is CASSPNLQGGNSPLHF. The CDR3 bases are TGTGCCAGCTCACCAAACCTACAGGGGGGTAATTCACCCCTCCACTTT. The chain joins TRBV18 to TRBJ1-6; 8 bases match TRBD1. Germline CDR1 and CDR2: KGHSH and LQKENI. After removal of 2 bases from V and 6 bases from J, the junction contained 6 bases not matched to a gene. The CDR3 has 16 amino acids. Supplemented by reference TRBV18 and TRBJ1-6, the full variable domain reads NAGVMQNPRHLVRRRGQEARLRCSPMKGHSHVYWYRQLPEEGLKFMVYLQKENIIDESGMPKERFSAEFPKEGPSILRIQQVVRGDSAAYFCASSPNLQGGNSPLHFGNGTRLTVT.

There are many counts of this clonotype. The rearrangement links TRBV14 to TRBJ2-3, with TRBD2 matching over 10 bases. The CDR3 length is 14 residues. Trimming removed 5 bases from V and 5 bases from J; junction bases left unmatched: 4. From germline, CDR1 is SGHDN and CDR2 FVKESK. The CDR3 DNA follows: TGTGCCAGCAGCGCGGGACTAGCGAGAGATACGCAGTATTTT. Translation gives CASSAGLARDTQYF.

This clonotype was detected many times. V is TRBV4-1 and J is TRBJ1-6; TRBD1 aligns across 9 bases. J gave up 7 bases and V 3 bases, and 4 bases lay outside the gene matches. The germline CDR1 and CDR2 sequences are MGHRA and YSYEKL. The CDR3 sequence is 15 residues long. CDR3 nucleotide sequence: TGCGCCAGCAGCCACGAAGACAGGGGGAATTCACCCCTCCACTTT. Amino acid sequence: CASSHEDRGNSPLHF.

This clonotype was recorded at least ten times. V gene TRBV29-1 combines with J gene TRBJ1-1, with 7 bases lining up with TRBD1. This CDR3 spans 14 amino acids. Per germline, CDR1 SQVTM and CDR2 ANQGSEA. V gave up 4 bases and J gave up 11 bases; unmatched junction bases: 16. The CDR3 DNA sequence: TGCAGCGTTGCGACAGGGAGGGATGTTGGTGGGGCTTTCTTT. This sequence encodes CSVATGRDVGGAFF.

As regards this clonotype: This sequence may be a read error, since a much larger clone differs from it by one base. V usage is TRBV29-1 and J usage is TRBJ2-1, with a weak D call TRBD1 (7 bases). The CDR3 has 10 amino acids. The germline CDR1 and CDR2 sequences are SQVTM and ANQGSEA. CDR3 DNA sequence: TGCGGCGGCGGGACAGAGGAGCAGTTCTTC. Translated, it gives CGGGTEEQFF.

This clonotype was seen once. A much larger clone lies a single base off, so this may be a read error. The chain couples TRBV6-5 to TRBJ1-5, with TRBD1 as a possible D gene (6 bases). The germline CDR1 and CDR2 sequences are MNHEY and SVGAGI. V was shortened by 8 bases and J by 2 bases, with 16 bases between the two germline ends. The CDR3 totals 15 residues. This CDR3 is CASGSARTGNQPQHF. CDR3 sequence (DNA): TGTGCCAGCGGTTCCGCCAGGACAGGCAATCAGCCCCAGCATTTT.

CDR3 in amino acids: CASSVQGARNGELFF. CDR3 DNA sequence: TGTGCCAGCAGTGTACAGGGGGCGCGTAACGGGGAGCTGTTTTTT. This chain links TRBV6-1 with TRBJ2-2; 9 bases align to TRBD1. V lost 4 bases, J lost 7 bases, and 7 bases stayed unmatched. The CDR3 is 15 residues long. The germline gives CDR1 MNHNS, CDR2 SASEGT.

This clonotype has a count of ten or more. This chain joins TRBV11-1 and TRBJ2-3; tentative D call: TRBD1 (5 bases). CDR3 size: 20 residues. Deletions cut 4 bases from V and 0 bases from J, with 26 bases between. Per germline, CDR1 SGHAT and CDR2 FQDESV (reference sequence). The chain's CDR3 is CASSSRVTPVPASSTDTQYF. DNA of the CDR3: TGTGCCAGCAGCTCCAGGGTTACCCCTGTACCGGCCTCTAGCACAGATACGCAGTATTTT.

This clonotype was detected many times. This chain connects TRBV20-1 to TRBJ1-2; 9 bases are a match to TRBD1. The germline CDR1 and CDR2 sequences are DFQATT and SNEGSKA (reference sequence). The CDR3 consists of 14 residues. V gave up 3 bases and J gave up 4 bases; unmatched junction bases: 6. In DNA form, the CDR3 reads TGCAGTGCTAGGGGGACAGGGAATCTCTATGGCTACACCTTC. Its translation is CSARGTGNLYGYTF.

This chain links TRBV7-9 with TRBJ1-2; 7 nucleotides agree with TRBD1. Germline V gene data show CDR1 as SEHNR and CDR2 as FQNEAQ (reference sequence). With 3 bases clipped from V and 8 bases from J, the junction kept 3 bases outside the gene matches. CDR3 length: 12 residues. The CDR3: CASSFVGGGYTF. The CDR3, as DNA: TGTGCCAGCAGCTTTGTAGGGGGCGGCTACACCTTC. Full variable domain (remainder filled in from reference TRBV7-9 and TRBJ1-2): DTGVSQNPRHKITKRGQNVTFRCDPISEHNRLYWYRQTLGQGPEFLTYFQNEAQLEKSRLLSDRFSAERPKGSFSTLEIQRTEQGDSAMYLCASSFVGGGYTFGSGTRLTVV.

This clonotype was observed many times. The CDR3 nucleotides are TGCGCCAGCAATGAACAGGGATTGAACACTGAAGCTTTCTTT. Translating gives CASNEQGLNTEAFF. The V gene is TRBV5-1, the J gene TRBJ1-1; D possibly corresponds to TRBD1 (6 bases). Between the trimmed V and J ends, which lost 6 bases and 0 bases, there was a span of 12 bases. Germline values: CDR1 SGHRS, CDR2 YFSETQ. The CDR3 totals 14 residues.

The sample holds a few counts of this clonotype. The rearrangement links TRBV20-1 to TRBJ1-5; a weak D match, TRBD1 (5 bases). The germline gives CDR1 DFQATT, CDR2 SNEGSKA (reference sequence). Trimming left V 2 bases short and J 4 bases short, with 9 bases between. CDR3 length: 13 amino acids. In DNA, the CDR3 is TGCAGTGCTAGAAAGGGGTTAAATCAGCCCCAGCATTTT. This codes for CSARKGLNQPQHF.

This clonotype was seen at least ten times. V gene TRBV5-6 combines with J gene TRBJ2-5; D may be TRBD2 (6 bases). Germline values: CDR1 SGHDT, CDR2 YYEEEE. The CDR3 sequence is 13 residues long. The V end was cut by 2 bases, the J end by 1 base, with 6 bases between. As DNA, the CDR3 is TGTGCCAGCAGCTTTAGCGGCCAAGAGACCCAGTACTTC. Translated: CASSFSGQETQYF. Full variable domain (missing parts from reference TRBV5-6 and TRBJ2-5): DAGVTQSPTHLIKTRGQQVTLRCSPKSGHDTVSWYQQALGQGPQFIFQYYEEEERQRGNFPDRFSGHQFPNYSSELNVNALLLGDSALYLCASSFSGQETQYFGPGTRLLVL.

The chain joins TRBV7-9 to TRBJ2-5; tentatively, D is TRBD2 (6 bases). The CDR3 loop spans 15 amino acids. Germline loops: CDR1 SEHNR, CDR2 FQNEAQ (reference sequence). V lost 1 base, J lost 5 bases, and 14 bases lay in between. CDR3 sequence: CASSLGTLAQETQYF. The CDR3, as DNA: TGTGCCAGCAGCTTAGGTACACTAGCCCAGGAGACCCAGTACTTC.